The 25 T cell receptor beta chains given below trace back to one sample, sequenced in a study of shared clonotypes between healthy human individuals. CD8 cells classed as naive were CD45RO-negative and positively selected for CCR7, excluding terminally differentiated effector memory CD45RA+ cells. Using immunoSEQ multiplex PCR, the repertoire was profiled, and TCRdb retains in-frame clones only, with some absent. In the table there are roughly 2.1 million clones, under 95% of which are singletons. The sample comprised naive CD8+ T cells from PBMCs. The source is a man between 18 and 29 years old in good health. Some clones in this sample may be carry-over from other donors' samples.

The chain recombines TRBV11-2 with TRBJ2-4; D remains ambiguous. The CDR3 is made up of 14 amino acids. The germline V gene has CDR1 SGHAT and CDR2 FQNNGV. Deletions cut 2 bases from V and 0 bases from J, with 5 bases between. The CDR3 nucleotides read TGTGCCAGCAGCTTATCACTAGCCAAAAACATTCAGTACTTC. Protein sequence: CASSLSLAKNIQYF.

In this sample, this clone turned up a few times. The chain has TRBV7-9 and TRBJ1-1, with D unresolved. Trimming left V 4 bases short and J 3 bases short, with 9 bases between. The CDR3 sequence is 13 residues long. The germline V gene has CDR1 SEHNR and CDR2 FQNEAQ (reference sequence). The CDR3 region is CASSSPQYTEAFF. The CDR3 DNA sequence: TGTGCCAGCAGCTCCCCCCAATACACTGAAGCTTTCTTT. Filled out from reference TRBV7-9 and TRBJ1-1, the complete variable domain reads DTGVSQNPRHKITKRGQNVTFRCDPISEHNRLYWYRQTLGQGPEFLTYFQNEAQLEKSRLLSDRFSAERPKGSFSTLEIQRTEQGDSAMYLCASSSPQYTEAFFGQGTRLTVV.

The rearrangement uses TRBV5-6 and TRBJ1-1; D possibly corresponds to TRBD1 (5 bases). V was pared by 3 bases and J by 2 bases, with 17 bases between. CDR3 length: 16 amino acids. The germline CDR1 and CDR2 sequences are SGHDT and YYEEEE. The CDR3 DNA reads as TGTGCCAGCAGCTCCCAATGGATGGGGGTAAACACTGAAGCTTTCTTT. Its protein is CASSSQWMGVNTEAFF.

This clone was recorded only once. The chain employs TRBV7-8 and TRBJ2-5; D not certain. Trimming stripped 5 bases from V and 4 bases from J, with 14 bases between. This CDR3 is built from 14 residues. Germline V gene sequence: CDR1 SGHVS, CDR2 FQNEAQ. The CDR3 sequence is CASSPQGLGETQYF. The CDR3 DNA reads TGTGCCAGCAGCCCCCAAGGGCTGGGAGAGACCCAGTACTTC.

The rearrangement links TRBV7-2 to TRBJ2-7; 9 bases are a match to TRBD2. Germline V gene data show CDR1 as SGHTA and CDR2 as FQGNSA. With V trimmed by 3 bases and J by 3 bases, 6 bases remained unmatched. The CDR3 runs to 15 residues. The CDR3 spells CASSFLTSGYYEQYF. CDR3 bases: TGTGCCAGCAGCTTCCTTACTAGCGGGTACTACGAGCAGTACTTC.

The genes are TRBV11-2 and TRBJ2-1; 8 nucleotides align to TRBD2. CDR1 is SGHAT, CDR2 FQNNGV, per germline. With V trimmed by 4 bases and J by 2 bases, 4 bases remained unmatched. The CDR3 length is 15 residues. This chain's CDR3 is CASSSGGGPYNEQFF. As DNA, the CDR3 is TGTGCCAGCAGCTCCGGGGGGGGACCCTACAATGAGCAGTTCTTC.

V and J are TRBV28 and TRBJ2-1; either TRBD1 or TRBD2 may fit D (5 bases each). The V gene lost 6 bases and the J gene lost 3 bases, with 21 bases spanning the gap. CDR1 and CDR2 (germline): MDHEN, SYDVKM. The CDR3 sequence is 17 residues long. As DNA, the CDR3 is TGTGCCAGCAGGCTCGACTTCGGGGCCCTTGGCTACAATGAGCAGTTCTTC. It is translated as CASRLDFGALGYNEQFF.

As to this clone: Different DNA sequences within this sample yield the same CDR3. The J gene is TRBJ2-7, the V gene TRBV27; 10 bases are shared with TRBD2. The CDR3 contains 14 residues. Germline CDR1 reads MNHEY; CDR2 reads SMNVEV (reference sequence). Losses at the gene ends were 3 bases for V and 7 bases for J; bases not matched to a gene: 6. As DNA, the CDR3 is TGTGCCAGCAGTTTCCTAGCGGGAGTAGGTGAGCAGTACTTC. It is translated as CASSFLAGVGEQYF.

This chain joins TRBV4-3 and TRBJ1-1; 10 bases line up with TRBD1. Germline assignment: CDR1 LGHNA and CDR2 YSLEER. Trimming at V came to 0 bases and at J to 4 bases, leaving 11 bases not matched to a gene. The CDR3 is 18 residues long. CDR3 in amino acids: CASSQDGNRDRGFTEAFF. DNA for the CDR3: TGCGCCAGCAGCCAAGATGGAAACCGGGACAGGGGTTTCACTGAAGCTTTCTTT.

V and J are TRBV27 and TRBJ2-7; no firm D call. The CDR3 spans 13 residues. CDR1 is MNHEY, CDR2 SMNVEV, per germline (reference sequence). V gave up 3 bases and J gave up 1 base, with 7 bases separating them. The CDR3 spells CASSFYLSYEQYF. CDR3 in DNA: TGTGCCAGCAGTTTTTACCTATCCTACGAGCAGTACTTC.

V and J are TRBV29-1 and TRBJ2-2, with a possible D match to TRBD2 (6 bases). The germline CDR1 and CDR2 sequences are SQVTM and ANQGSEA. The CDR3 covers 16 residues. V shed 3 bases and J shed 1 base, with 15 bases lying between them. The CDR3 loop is CSVDIPTGGNTGELFF. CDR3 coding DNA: TGCAGCGTTGATATCCCCACCGGGGGGAACACCGGGGAGCTGTTTTTT.

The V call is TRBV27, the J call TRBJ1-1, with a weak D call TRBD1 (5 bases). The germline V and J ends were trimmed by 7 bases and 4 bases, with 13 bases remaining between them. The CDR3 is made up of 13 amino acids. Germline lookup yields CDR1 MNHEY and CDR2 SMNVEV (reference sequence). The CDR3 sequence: CASTHGGATEAFF. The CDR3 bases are TGTGCCAGCACCCACGGGGGAGCCACTGAAGCTTTCTTT.

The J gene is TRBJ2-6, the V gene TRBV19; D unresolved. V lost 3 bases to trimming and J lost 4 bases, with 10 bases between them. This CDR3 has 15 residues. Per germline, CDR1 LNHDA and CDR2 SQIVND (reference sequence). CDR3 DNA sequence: TGTGCCAGTAGTATGGACCGGGCCGGGGCCAACGTCCTGACTTTC. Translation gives CASSMDRAGANVLTF.

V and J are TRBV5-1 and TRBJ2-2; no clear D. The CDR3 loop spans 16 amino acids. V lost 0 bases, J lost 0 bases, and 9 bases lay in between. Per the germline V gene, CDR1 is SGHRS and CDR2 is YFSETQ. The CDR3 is CASSLGSRTNTGELFF. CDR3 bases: TGCGCCAGCAGCTTGGGATCGCGTACGAACACCGGGGAGCTGTTTTTT.

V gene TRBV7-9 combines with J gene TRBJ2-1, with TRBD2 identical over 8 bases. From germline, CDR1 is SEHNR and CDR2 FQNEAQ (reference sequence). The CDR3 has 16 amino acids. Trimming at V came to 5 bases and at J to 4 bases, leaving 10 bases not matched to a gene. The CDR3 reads CASSPPGGRLYNEQFF. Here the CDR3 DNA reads TGTGCCAGCAGCCCGCCGGGAGGGCGGTTGTACAATGAGCAGTTCTTC.

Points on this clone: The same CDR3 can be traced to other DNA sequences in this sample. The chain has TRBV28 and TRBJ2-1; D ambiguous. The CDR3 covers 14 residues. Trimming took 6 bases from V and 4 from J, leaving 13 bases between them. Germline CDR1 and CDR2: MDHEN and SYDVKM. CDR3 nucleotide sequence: TGTGCCAGCAGCCCGCCGGATAGGTACAATGAGCAGTTCTTC. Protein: CASSPPDRYNEQFF.

CDR3 in amino acids: CASSQERLARPYEQYF. CDR3 DNA: TGCGCCAGCAGCCAAGAACGCCTAGCGAGGCCCTACGAGCAGTACTTC. V gene TRBV4-3 combines with J gene TRBJ2-7; TRBD2 might be the D (6 bases). The V end lost 0 bases, the J end lost 2 bases, and 14 bases lay between the germline ends. The CDR3 is 16 amino acids. From germline, CDR1 is LGHNA and CDR2 YSLEER.

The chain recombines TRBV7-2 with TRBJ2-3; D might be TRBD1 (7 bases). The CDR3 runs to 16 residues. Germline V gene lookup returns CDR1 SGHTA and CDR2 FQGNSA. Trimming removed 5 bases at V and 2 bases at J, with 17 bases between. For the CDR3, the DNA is TGTGCCAGCAGCGCGCACAGGGGAGGCCTCACAGATACGCAGTATTTT. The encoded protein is CASSAHRGGLTDTQYF.

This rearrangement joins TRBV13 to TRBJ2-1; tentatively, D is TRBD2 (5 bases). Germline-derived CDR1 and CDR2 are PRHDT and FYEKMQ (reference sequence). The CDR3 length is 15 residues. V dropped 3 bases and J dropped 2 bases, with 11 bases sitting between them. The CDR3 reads CASSFRSGAYNEQFF. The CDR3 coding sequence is TGTGCCAGCAGCTTTAGGAGCGGTGCCTACAATGAGCAGTTCTTC.

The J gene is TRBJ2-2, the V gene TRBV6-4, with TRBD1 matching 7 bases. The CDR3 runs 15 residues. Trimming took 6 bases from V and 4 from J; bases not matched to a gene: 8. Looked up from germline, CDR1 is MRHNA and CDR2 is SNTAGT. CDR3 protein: CASSTRDRSTGELFF. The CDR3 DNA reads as TGTGCCAGCAGCACCCGGGACAGAAGCACCGGGGAGCTGTTTTTT.

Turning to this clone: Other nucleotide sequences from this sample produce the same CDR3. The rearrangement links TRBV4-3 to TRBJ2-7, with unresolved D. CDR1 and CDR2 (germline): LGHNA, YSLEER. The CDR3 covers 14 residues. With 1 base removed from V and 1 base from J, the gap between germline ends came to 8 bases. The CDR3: CASSQGASSYEQYF. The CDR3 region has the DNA TGCGCCAGCAGCCAAGGGGCAAGTTCCTACGAGCAGTACTTC.

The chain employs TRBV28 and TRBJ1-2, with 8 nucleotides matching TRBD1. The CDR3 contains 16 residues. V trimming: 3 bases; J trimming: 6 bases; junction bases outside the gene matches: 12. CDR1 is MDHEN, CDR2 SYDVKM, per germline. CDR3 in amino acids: CASSFARGRLVHGYTF. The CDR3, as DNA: TGTGCCAGCAGTTTTGCCAGGGGGCGGCTTGTTCATGGCTACACCTTC.

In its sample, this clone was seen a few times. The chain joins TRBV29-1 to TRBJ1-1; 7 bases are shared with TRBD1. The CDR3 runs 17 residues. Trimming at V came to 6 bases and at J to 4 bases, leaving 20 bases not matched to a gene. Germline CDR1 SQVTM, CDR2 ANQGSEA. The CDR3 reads CSVEKGAPTGATTEAFF. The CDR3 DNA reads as TGCAGCGTCGAGAAAGGAGCCCCCACAGGGGCCACCACTGAAGCTTTCTTT.

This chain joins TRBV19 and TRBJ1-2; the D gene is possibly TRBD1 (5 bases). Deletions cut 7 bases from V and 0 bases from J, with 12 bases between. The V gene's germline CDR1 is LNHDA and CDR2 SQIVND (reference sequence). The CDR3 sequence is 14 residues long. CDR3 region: CASTRQSTNYGYTF. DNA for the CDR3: TGTGCCAGTACTCGACAGTCAACTAACTATGGCTACACCTTC.

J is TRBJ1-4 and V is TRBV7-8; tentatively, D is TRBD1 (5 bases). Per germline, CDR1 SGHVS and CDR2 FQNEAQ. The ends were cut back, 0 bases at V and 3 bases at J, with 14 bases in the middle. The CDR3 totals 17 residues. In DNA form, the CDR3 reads TGTGCCAGCAGCTTAGCGGGTGAGGGGTTCGCTAATGAAAAACTGTTTTTT. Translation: CASSLAGEGFANEKLFF.